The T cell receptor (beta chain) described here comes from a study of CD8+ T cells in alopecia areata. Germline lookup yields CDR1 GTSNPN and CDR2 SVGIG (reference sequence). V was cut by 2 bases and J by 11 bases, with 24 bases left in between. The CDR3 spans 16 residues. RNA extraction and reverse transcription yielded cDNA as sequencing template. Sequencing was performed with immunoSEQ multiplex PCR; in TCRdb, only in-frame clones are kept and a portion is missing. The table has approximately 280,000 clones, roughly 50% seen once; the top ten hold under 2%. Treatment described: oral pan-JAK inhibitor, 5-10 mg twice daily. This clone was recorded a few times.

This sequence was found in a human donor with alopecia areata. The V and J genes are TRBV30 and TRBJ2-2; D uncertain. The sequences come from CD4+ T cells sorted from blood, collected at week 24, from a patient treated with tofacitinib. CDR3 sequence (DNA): TGTGCCTGGAGTCCCCCCCGGGCTCCCGGCTTTAACGAGCTGTTTTTT. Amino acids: CAWSPPRAPGFNELFF.